A single sample gave rise to the 2 T cell receptor beta chains below, sequenced in a study of blood T cell repertoires in COVID-19. Some clones are missing from TCRdb's copy, which holds only in-frame ones; the method was immunoSEQ multiplex PCR. The sample has approximately 100,000 clones, about 75% seen once. The source material was peripheral blood. These receptors were taken from a man of 80 years or more with acute or convalescent COVID-19.

CDR3 DNA: TGTGCCAGCAGACCCCCCGGGGGTTCGGCCTATGGCTACACCTTC. Protein: CASRPPGGSAYGYTF. The V and J genes are TRBV21-1 and TRBJ1-2. TRBV21-1 is described as a pseudogene. This CDR3 spans 15 amino acids.

V usage is TRBV21-1 and J usage is TRBJ1-2; TRBD1 is the table's D call, not checked against the DNA. TRBV21-1 represents a pseudogene. The CDR3 is 17 residues long. CDR3 region: CASSKVFTGGANYGYTF. The CDR3 coding sequence is TGTGCCAGCAGCAAAGTATTCACAGGGGGAGCTAACTATGGCTACACCTTC.